A single sample gave rise to the 30 T cell receptor beta chains below, sequenced in a study of T cell responses to AZD1222 COVID-19 vaccine. Sequencing used immunoSEQ multiplex PCR; TCRdb keeps in-frame clones, though not all of them. The sample holds 150,000 or so clones, 85% to 90% seen once. The source was peripheral blood, collected 28 days after the second dose of the MenACWY control vaccine. These receptors were taken from an adult who received the MenACWY meningococcal vaccine as a control.

The rearrangement joins TRBV19 to TRBJ2-2; D tentatively reads TRBD1 or TRBD2 (5 bases each). Germline V gene lookup returns CDR1 LNHDA and CDR2 SQIVND (reference sequence). The CDR3 totals 16 residues. Deletions cut 5 bases from V and 2 bases from J, with 15 bases between. DNA of the CDR3: TGTGCCAGTAGTTGGGACGCAGCACAAAACACCGGGGAGCTGTTTTTT. Its protein is CASSWDAAQNTGELFF.

The genes are TRBV6-5 and TRBJ2-2; TRBD2 matches 15 bases. Trimming took 7 bases from V and 7 from J; bases not matched to a gene: 4. CDR1 and CDR2 from the germline V gene are MNHEY and SVGAGI. This CDR3 is 15 amino acids long. CDR3 DNA: TGTGCCAGCAATCCGGGACTAGCGGGAGGCGGGGAGCTGTTTTTT. Encoded protein: CASNPGLAGGGELFF.

The chain recombines TRBV5-1 with TRBJ1-5; possibly TRBD1 for D (5 bases). The CDR3 runs to 18 residues. Per germline, CDR1 SGHRS and CDR2 YFSETQ. Trimming left V 0 bases short and J 1 base short, with 17 bases between. The CDR3, as DNA: TGCGCCAGCAGCTTGGATCCCGGGGGATCAGGGAGCAATCAGCCCCAGCATTTT. Translated, it gives CASSLDPGGSGSNQPQHF.

The V gene is TRBV5-4, the J gene TRBJ2-5; 8 nucleotides agree with TRBD2. Germline CDR1 is SGHNT and CDR2 is YYREEE (reference sequence). The CDR3 has 14 residues. The V and J ends lost 4 bases and 5 bases, in that order; junction bases with no gene match: 7. CDR3 sequence (DNA): TGTGCCAGCAGCACCAGCGGGAGCGGGGAGACCCAGTACTTC. Protein product: CASSTSGSGETQYF.

The chain combines TRBV28 with TRBJ1-6; TRBD1 might be the D (6 bases). Trimming stripped 8 bases from V and 7 bases from J, with 12 bases between. Germline V CDR1 and CDR2: MDHEN, SYDVKM. The CDR3 contains 13 residues. For the CDR3, the DNA is TGTGCCAGCTTCCGGGACACCAATTCACCCCTCCACTTT. Protein: CASFRDTNSPLHF. The entire variable domain, with the rest obtained from reference TRBV28 and TRBJ1-6, is as follows: DVKVTQSSRYLVKRTGEKVFLECVQDMDHENMFWYRQDPGLGLRLIYFSYDVKMKEKGDIPEGYSVSREKKERFSLILESASTNQTSMYLCASFRDTNSPLHFGNGTRLTVT.

The gene calls are TRBV7-2 and TRBJ1-5; no firm D call. The CDR3 extends over 16 amino acids. Germline V gene sequence: CDR1 SGHTA, CDR2 FQGNSA. Trimming cost V 1 base and J 0 bases, with 10 bases left between them. This chain's CDR3 is CASSLEAVYSNQPQHF. In DNA, the CDR3 is TGTGCCAGCAGCTTAGAGGCGGTCTATAGCAATCAGCCCCAGCATTTT. Combining the CDR3 with reference TRBV7-2 and TRBJ1-5 gives the whole variable domain GAGVSQSPSNKVTEKGKDVELRCDPISGHTALYWYRQSLGQGLEFLIYFQGNSAPDKSGLPSDRFSAERTGGSVSTLTIQRTQQEDSAVYLCASSLEAVYSNQPQHFGDGTRLSIL.

The chain is built from TRBV28 and TRBJ1-6; no reliable D call. CDR1 is MDHEN and CDR2 is SYDVKM in the germline V gene. V dropped 10 bases and J dropped 15 bases, with 25 bases sitting between them. This CDR3 is built from 14 residues. CDR3 sequence reads: CATTGLETEKSLHF. In DNA, the CDR3 is TGTGCCACGACCGGGTTAGAAACAGAAAAAAGCCTCCACTTT.

The chain links TRBV4-2 to TRBJ1-3; a possible D gene is TRBD1 (6 bases). The CDR3 extends over 16 amino acids. Trimming shortened V by 3 bases and J by 3 bases, and 15 bases separated the two germline ends. Germline V gives CDR1 LGHNA, CDR2 YNFKEQ. The CDR3 region has the DNA TGTGCCAGCAGCCAGATGGGGGGGGCGCGTGGAAACACCATATATTTT. Protein: CASSQMGGARGNTIYF.

The chain couples TRBV6-1 to TRBJ2-6; TRBD1 matches at 7 bases. V lost 4 bases to trimming and J lost 0 bases; unmatched junction nucleotides: 6. From germline, CDR1 is MNHNS and CDR2 SASEGT. The CDR3 totals 17 residues. The CDR3 sequence: CASSGPGQTSGANVLTF. In DNA, the CDR3 is TGTGCCAGCAGTGGCCCGGGACAGACCTCTGGGGCCAACGTCCTGACTTTC.

V and J are TRBV4-1 and TRBJ2-5, with D perhaps TRBD2 (5 bases). Germline lookup yields CDR1 MGHRA and CDR2 YSYEKL. Deletions cut 1 base from V and 2 bases from J, with 14 bases between. This CDR3 has 16 residues. The CDR3 sequence is CASSQARTEGQETQYF. CDR3 nucleotide sequence: TGCGCCAGCAGCCAAGCTCGGACCGAGGGTCAAGAGACCCAGTACTTC.

This sequence joins TRBV6-5 and TRBJ1-6; TRBD1 matches 7 bases. CDR3 length: 14 residues. Germline V lookup: CDR1 MNHEY, CDR2 SVGAGI. The J segment lost 3 bases and the V segment lost 8 bases, leaving 4 bases of the junction unmatched. CDR3 in amino acids: CASGGQVYNSPLHF. Written as DNA, the CDR3 is TGTGCCAGCGGCGGACAGGTCTATAATTCACCCCTCCACTTT.

This chain connects TRBV5-1 to TRBJ1-1, with a weak D call TRBD1 (6 bases). Trimming pared 0 bases from V and 0 bases from J, leaving 9 bases between. CDR1 is SGHRS and CDR2 is YFSETQ in the germline V gene. The CDR3 covers 15 residues. CDR3 sequence reads: CASSLGSGVNTEAFF. In nucleotides, the CDR3 is TGCGCCAGCAGCTTGGGGTCAGGGGTGAACACTGAAGCTTTCTTT.

The V and J genes are TRBV4-3 and TRBJ2-2; D unclear. The CDR3 runs to 14 residues. V was clipped by 0 bases and J by 10 bases, with 12 bases between them. Per germline, CDR1 LGHNA and CDR2 YSLEER. CDR3 sequence: CASSQDRTPEELFF. The CDR3 DNA sequence: TGCGCCAGCAGCCAAGATAGGACCCCCGAGGAGCTGTTTTTT.

The V call is TRBV10-3, the J call TRBJ1-3; D is uncertain. Germline CDR1 is ENHRY and CDR2 is SYGVKD. V lost 8 bases, J lost 0 bases, and 8 bases lay in between. CDR3 size: 13 residues. The CDR3 bases are TGTGCCATCGGAAGCGACTCTGGAAACACCATATATTTT. Translated: CAIGSDSGNTIYF.

This chain joins TRBV19 and TRBJ1-5; D is ambiguous. The CDR3 extends over 12 amino acids. The germline V gene encodes CDR1 LNHDA and CDR2 SQIVND (reference sequence). V lost 7 bases to trimming and J lost 3 bases, with 7 bases between them. The CDR3 loop is CASMVYNQPQHF. DNA of the CDR3: TGTGCCAGTATGGTCTACAATCAGCCCCAGCATTTT.

The chain recombines TRBV4-3 with TRBJ1-2, with D possibly TRBD1 on 5 matching bases. From germline, CDR1 is LGHNA and CDR2 YSLEER. The V end was cut by 4 bases, the J end by 0 bases, with 15 bases between. This CDR3 has 16 amino acids. CDR3 bases: TGCGCCAGCAGCCTAGCCCCTGGGGGAACTAACTATGGCTACACCTTC. It yields the protein CASSLAPGGTNYGYTF.

The chain uses TRBV5-1 and TRBJ1-5, with TRBD1 as a possible D gene (6 bases). V lost 2 bases and J lost 6, with 12 bases in between. The germline gives CDR1 SGHRS, CDR2 YFSETQ. The CDR3 runs to 14 residues. Here the CDR3 reads CASSLGQGSQPQHF. Written as DNA, the CDR3 is TGCGCCAGCAGCTTAGGCCAGGGGAGTCAGCCCCAGCATTTT.

V is TRBV24-1 and J is TRBJ2-4; D is ambiguous. The germline gives CDR1 KGHDR, CDR2 SFDVKD. V was pared by 3 bases and J by 0 bases, with 11 bases between. The CDR3 spans 16 residues. DNA for the CDR3: TGTGCCACCAGTGATAATGACCTGCTAGCCAAAAACATTCAGTACTTC. This sequence encodes CATSDNDLLAKNIQYF.

The chain has TRBV7-6 and TRBJ2-5; D is ambiguous. With 4 bases removed from V and 7 bases from J, the gap between germline ends came to 16 bases. This CDR3 spans 14 amino acids. From germline, CDR1 is SGHVS and CDR2 FNYEAQ. Here the CDR3 reads CASSSVAAETTQYF. CDR3 DNA: TGTGCCAGCAGCTCCGTGGCGGCTGAGACGACCCAGTACTTC.

The chain recombines TRBV28 with TRBJ1-4; tentatively, D is TRBD1 (6 bases). V lost 3 bases, J lost 8 bases, and 13 bases lay in between. Per the germline V gene, CDR1 is MDHEN and CDR2 is SYDVKM. The length of the CDR3 is 14 residues. The chain's CDR3 is CASSLGGHEEKLFF. CDR3 sequence (DNA): TGTGCCAGCAGTTTGGGGGGGCATGAGGAAAAACTGTTTTTT.

The chain carries TRBV10-3 and TRBJ2-5, with 8 bases lining up with TRBD2. The germline V gene encodes CDR1 ENHRY and CDR2 SYGVKD. With 6 bases clipped from V and 5 bases from J, the junction kept 11 bases outside the gene matches. This CDR3 has 15 residues. CDR3 coding DNA: TGTGCCATCAGGGATACTAGCGGCCCCAAGGAGACCCAGTACTTC. It specifies CAIRDTSGPKETQYF.

This clone was recorded once. The chain uses TRBV24-1 and TRBJ2-6, with 7 nucleotides matching TRBD1. The CDR3 loop spans 15 amino acids. Germline V CDR1 and CDR2: KGHDR, SFDVKD. V lost 7 bases and J lost 4; bases outside the gene matches: 6. The CDR3 sequence: CATRSTGTGANVLTF. The CDR3 bases are TGTGCCACCAGATCGACAGGGACCGGGGCCAACGTCCTGACTTTC.

The chain employs TRBV25-1 and TRBJ2-7, with a tentative D call TRBD1 (6 bases). Trimming took 3 bases from V and 3 from J, leaving 9 bases between them. From germline, CDR1 is MGHDK and CDR2 SYGVNS. This CDR3 has 13 amino acids. In DNA, the CDR3 is TGTGCCAGCAGTGAGTCGACAGGCTACGAGCAGTACTTC. Its protein product is CASSESTGYEQYF.

This chain connects TRBV3-1 (or the pseudogene TRBV3-2) to TRBJ1-5; D call uncertain. Trimming took off 2 bases at V and 1 base at J, with 9 bases between the two ends. CDR1 is LGHDT and CDR2 is YNNKEL in the germline V gene (reference sequence). The CDR3 sequence is 15 residues long. Here the CDR3 reads CASSQNGNSNQPQHF. The DNA of the CDR3 is TGTGCCAGCAGCCAAAACGGGAACAGCAATCAGCCCCAGCATTTT.

The J gene is TRBJ2-7, the V gene TRBV3-1 (or the pseudogene TRBV3-2); maybe TRBD2 (5 bases). The CDR3 spans 14 residues. The ends were cut back, 4 bases at V and 2 bases at J, with 12 bases in the middle. The V gene's germline CDR1 is LGHDT and CDR2 YNNKEL (reference sequence). Here the CDR3 DNA reads TGTGCCAGCAGCCTTTTAGCGAGTCCCTACGAGCAGTACTTC. This encodes CASSLLASPYEQYF.

CDR3 nucleotides: TGTGCCAGCTCACTGAGCGGGAGCAGCACAGATACGCAGTATTTT. Translation: CASSLSGSSTDTQYF. The chain couples TRBV18 to TRBJ2-3, with 8 bases that match TRBD2. From germline, CDR1 is KGHSH and CDR2 LQKENI. This CDR3 has 15 amino acids. The trim removed 4 bases at V and 0 bases at J, leaving 3 bases unmatched.

This chain links TRBV12-3 or TRBV12-4 with TRBJ2-7; TRBD2 is a possible D gene (5 bases). The V end lost 10 bases, the J end lost 2 bases, and 15 bases lay between the germline ends. The CDR3 extends over 13 amino acids. The CDR3 protein is CATTRGIPYEQYF. CDR3 nucleotides: TGTGCCACGACACGGGGAATTCCCTACGAGCAGTACTTC.

The rearrangement uses TRBV3-1 (or the pseudogene TRBV3-2) and TRBJ2-4; TRBD2 matches 8 bases. The CDR3 runs to 17 residues. With 5 bases clipped from V and 5 bases from J, the junction kept 14 bases outside the gene matches. CDR1 and CDR2 (germline): LGHDT, YNNKEL (reference sequence). For the CDR3, the DNA is TGTGCCAGCAGCGGACACCTAGCGGGTGGACCCCAAAACATTCAGTACTTC. Its translation: CASSGHLAGGPQNIQYF.

CDR3 nucleotide sequence: TGTGCCAGCAGCGGGGACAGCCGCTACGAGCAGTACTTC. Its translation is CASSGDSRYEQYF. The chain employs TRBV2 and TRBJ2-7, with 7 bases aligning to TRBD1. The CDR3 has 13 amino acids. After removal of 6 bases from V and 3 bases from J, the junction contained 5 bases not matched to a gene. Germline CDR1 SNHLY, CDR2 FYNNEI.

The chain has TRBV6-1 and TRBJ2-2; D call uncertain. The V end was cut by 2 bases, the J end by 4 bases, with 5 bases between. The CDR3 contains 13 residues. Per the germline V gene, CDR1 is MNHNS and CDR2 is SASEGT. CDR3 region: CASSERVTGELFF. The CDR3 bases are TGTGCCAGCAGTGAACGGGTCACCGGGGAGCTGTTTTTT.